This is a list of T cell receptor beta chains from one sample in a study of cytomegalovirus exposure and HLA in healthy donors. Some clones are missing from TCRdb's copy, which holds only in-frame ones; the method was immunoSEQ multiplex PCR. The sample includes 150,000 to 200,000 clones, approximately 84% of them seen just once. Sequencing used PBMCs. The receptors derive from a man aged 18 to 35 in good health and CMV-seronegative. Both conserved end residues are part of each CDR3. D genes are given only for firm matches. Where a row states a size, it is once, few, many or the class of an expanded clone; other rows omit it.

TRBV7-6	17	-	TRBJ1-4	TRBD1	TGTGCCAGCAGCTTAAACAACGCGGCAGGGGGAAACGAAAAACTGTTTTTT	CASSLNNAAGGNEKLFF
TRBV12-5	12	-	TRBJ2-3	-	TGTGCTAGTGGTCTCACTATTCGTACGCAGTATTTT	CASGLTIRTQYF
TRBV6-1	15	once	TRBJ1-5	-	TGTGCCAGCAGTGAAGCACTAGGGTTGGGTCAGCCCCAGCATTTT	CASSEALGLGQPQHF
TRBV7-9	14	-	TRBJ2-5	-	TGTGCCAGCAGCTTTGAACTAATCTTGGAGACCCAGTACTTC	CASSFELILETQYF
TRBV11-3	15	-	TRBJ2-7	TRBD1	TGTGCCAGCAGCTTATGGACAGGAAACGCCTACGAGCAGTACTTC	CASSLWTGNAYEQYF
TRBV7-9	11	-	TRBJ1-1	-	TGTGCCAGCAGCCAGAACACTGAAGCTTTCTTT	CASSQNTEAFF
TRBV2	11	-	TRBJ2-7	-	TGTGCCAGGTCCAGGGGTTACGAGCAGTACTTC	CARSRGYEQYF
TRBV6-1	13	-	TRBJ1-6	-	TGTGCCAGCAGTGAGCCGGGAGGTTCACCCCTCCACTTT	CASSEPGGSPLHF
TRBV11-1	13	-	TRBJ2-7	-	TGTGCCAGCAGCCTCGGACAGTTCTACGAGCAGTACTTC	CASSLGQFYEQYF
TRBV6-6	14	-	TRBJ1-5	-	TGTGCCAGCAGTGCGACGACAGGCAATCAGCCCCAGCATTTT	CASSATTGNQPQHF
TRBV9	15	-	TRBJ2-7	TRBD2	TGTGCCAGCAGCGTAGCGGCTAGCGGGAGTTACGAGCAGTACTTC	CASSVAASGSYEQYF
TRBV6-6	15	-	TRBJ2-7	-	TGTGCCAGCAGGGGGGGACCGGGCCCTCCCTACGAGCAGTACTTC	CASRGGPGPPYEQYF
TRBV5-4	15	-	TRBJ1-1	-	TGTGCCAGCAGCCATCCGGGACTCATGAACACTGAAGCTTTCTTT	CASSHPGLMNTEAFF
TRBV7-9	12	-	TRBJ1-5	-	TGTTCCAGCAGCTTTCAGGATCAGCCCCAGCATTTT	CSSSFQDQPQHF
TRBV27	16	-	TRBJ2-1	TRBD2	TGTGCCAGCACATCACTAGCGGGGGGTTTTCGGCATGAGCAGTTCTTC	CASTSLAGGFRHEQFF
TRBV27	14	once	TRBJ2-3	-	TGTGCCAGCAATAGGGTAGGGGGCACAGATACGCAGTATTTT	CASNRVGGTDTQYF
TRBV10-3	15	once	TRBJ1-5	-	TGTGCCATCAGTGCTCAGGCGGGGTCCAATCAGCCCCAGCATTTT	CAISAQAGSNQPQHF
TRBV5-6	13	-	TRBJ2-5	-	TGTGCCAGCAGCTTGTCTGGGGGCGAGACCCAGTACTTC	CASSLSGGETQYF
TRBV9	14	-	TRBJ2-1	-	TGTGCCAGCAGCGTAGTCCTCGGTGAAAATGAGCAGTTCTTC	CASSVVLGENEQFF
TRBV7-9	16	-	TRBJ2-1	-	TGTGCCAGCAGCTCACTCTCCTATGAGACAGGCGATGAGCAGTTCTTC	CASSSLSYETGDEQFF
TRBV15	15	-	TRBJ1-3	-	TGTGCCACCAACACAGGGCAGAACTCTGGAAACACCATATATTTT	CATNTGQNSGNTIYF
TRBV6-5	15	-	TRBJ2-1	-	TGTGCCAGCAGTTGCCCCGGGACACCCTACAATGAGCAGTTCTTC	CASSCPGTPYNEQFF
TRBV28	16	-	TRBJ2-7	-	TGTGCCAGCACCGAGCGGATCTACAATGGGGTTTACGAGCAGTACTTC	CASTERIYNGVYEQYF
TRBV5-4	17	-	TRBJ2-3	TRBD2	TGTGCCAGCAGCCCTAGGACTAGCGGGAGTGTTACAGATACGCAGTATTTT	CASSPRTSGSVTDTQYF
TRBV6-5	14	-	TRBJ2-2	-	TGTGCCAGCAGTTACATGGCTAGCCCCGGGGAGCTGTTTTTT	CASSYMASPGELFF
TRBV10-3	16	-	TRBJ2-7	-	TGTGCCATCAGTGATGAGGGTTCTTCCCTCCTCGTCGAGCAGTACTTC	CAISDEGSSLLVEQYF
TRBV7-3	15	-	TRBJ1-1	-	TGTGCCAGCAGCGATTCCAACAGGAATCCCACTGAAGCTTTCTTT	CASSDSNRNPTEAFF
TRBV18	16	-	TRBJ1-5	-	TGTGCCAGCTCACCACCGGGGCGAAATAGCAATCAGCCCCAGCATTTT	CASSPPGRNSNQPQHF
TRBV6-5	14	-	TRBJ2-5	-	TGTGCCAGCAGTTACCTCACAGGAACGGAGACCCAGTACTTC	CASSYLTGTETQYF